This T cell receptor beta chain emerged from a study of monozygotic twins with inflammatory bowel disease. Per donor there was one draw, yielding a blood sample of 2.5 ml. Investigators extracted total RNA from whole blood and did not sort T cells. Comment on this clonotype: Its antigen is currently unknown.

Template switching appended UMIs that held a 6-nucleotide sample barcode. TCRdb reprocessed the 5' RACE reads, with one entry per CDR3 protein and no DNA. The sample includes over 110,000 distinct CDR3 sequences. The CDR3 sequence is 15 residues long. In germline, CDR1 is SGHRS, CDR2 YFSETQ. Study-wide findings and caveats: Separate T cell subtypes could not be resolved from one another.

The sequenced material came from blood. The source of this sequence is a human donor with ulcerative colitis or Crohn's disease, or a healthy co-twin of an affected twin (not recorded which). This chain uses TRBV5-1 with TRBJ2-1. The CDR3 loop is CASSEDGSSYNEQFF.